This T cell receptor beta chain was identified during a study of shared clonotypes between healthy human individuals. The CDR3 is made up of 16 amino acids. Germline CDR1 is SGHRS and CDR2 is YFSETQ. The trim removed 0 bases at V and 4 bases at J, leaving 5 bases unmatched. Deep-level running was used for the assay. The repertoire was sequenced with immunoSEQ multiplex PCR; TCRdb's copy has only in-frame clones and lacks some. This sample has 2,100,000 or so clones; approximately 94% occur once, and the top ten carry around 0.13%. Sequencing input: naive CD4+ T cells sorted from blood. Stated subset: CD45RA+ positively selected. The rearrangement uses TRBV5-1 and TRBJ2-7; 12 bases map to TRBD1. This sequence was found in a man between 18 and 29 years old in good health. The CDR3 loop reads CASSLGGTGGRYEQYF. DNA for the CDR3: TGCGCCAGCAGCTTGGGAGGGACAGGGGGCAGATACGAGCAGTACTTC.